This T cell receptor beta chain was recorded in a study of identical twins. The study's findings and limits: Twin pairs had excess sharing that was weaker in beta out-of-frame sequences.

The sample holds a few counts of this clonotype. Its matching antigen is unknown. TCRdb re-called the 5' RACE reads with MiXCR, one entry per CDR3 protein. The sample lists approximately 490,000 distinct CDR3 sequences, about 20% seen once, with approximately 0.52% in the top ten. CDR3 length: 13 residues. CDR1 and CDR2 from the germline V gene are MNHNY and SVGAGI (reference sequence). V shed 6 bases and J shed 7 bases, with 12 bases lying between them. These sequences were also reported in another study, on yellow fever vaccine responses in identical twins.

The receptor comes from a woman aged 18 to 35 in good health. The sample consisted of CD4+ T cells sorted from blood. The chain carries TRBV6-6 and TRBJ1-4; D might be TRBD1 (5 bases). The CDR3 loop is CASSPRGSEKLFF. Written as DNA, the CDR3 is TGTGCCAGCAGCCCTCGGGGCAGTGAAAAACTGTTTTTT.